This T cell receptor beta chain appears in the sequencing data of a study of blood T cells in healthy people across ages. Drawing of peripheral blood yielded ten milliliters from each donor. A second roughly 6 to 12 cycle PCR used barcoded and J-beta primers. TCRdb reprocessed the 5' RACE reads with MiXCR, giving one entry per CDR3 protein. The profile covers around 800,000 distinct CDR3 sequences, with 55% to 65% appearing a single time and around a quarter taken by the ten largest. With V trimmed by 3 bases and J by 6 bases, 9 bases remained unmatched. This CDR3 is built from 15 residues. The germline V gene encodes CDR1 ENHRY and CDR2 SYGVKD. Note on this clonotype: As yet, its antigen is unknown.

The study, taken as a whole, reports: Diversity figures based on one million T cells were deemed too low. TCR beta diversity per million T cells fell roughly linearly with age.

The sequence derives from a man younger than 40 in good health. V is TRBV10-3 and J is TRBJ1-1; the match to TRBD1 covers 8 bases. Sequenced sample: blood. The CDR3 loop is CAISEQGQGSAEAFF. CDR3 in DNA: TGTGCCATCAGTGAACAAGGACAGGGTTCGGCTGAAGCTTTCTTT.